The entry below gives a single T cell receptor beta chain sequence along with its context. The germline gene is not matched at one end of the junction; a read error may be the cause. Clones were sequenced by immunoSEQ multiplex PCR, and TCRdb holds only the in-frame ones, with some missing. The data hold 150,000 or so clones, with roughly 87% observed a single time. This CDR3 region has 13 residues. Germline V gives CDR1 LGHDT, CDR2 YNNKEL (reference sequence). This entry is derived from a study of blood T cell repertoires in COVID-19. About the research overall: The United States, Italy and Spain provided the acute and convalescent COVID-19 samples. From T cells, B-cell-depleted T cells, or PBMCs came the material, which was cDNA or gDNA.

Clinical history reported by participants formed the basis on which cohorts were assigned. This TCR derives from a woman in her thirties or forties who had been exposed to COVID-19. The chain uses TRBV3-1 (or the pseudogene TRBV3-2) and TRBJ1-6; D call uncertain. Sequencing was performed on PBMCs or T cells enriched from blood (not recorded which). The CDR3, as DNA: TGTGCCAGCAGCCAAGATACAGCCCGGGGATTTTATTTT. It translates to CASSQDTARGFYF.